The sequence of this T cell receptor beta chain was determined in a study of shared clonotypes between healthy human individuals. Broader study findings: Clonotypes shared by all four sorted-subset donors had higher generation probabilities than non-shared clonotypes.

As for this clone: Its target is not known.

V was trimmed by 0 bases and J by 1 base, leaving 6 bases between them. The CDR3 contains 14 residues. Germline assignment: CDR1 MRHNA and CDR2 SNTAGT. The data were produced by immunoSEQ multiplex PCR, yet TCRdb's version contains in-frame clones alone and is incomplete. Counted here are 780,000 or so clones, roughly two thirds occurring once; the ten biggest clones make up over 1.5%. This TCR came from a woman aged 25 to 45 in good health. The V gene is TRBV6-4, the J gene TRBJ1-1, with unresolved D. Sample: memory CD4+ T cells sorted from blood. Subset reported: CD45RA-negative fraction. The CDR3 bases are TGTGCCAGCAGTGACTCGGCGTGGAACACTGAAGCTTTCTTT. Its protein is CASSDSAWNTEAFF.